This T cell receptor beta chain was documented in a study of T cell repertoires in cytomegalovirus infection. Whole-study context: Public TCR beta signatures marked donors with CMV infection and the matching HLA.

TCRdb re-called the reads with MiXCR, one entry per CDR3 protein. The sample has fewer than 850,000 distinct CDR3 sequences, roughly 28% seen once; the top ten hold 10% to 15%. Many counts were recorded for this clonotype. Its antigen is as yet unknown. CDR3 length: 14 amino acids. Germline CDR1 is SEHNR and CDR2 is FQNEAQ (reference sequence). The V gene end was trimmed by 6 bases and the J gene end by 3 bases; junction bases not matched to a gene: 5. The source of this sequence is a human donor in good health (CMV status not recorded). Some clones in this sample may be carry-over from other donors' samples. Sequences were derived from cultured CD8+ T cells from PBMCs, sampled from culture after CMV antigen stimulation. V usage is TRBV7-9 and J usage is TRBJ2-1; 7 bases are shared with TRBD2. CDR3 in DNA: TGTGCCAGCAGACTTCCGGGGGGCTACAATGAGCAGTTCTTC. This encodes CASRLPGGYNEQFF.